Listed below are T cell receptor beta chains from one sample, sequenced in a study of T cells after somatic rescue of genetic block. Sequencing was performed with immunoSEQ multiplex PCR; in TCRdb, only in-frame clones are kept and a portion is missing. The repertoire holds around 100,000 clones, with 75% to 95% as singletons. Material: peripheral blood mononuclear cells (PBMCs). The receptors originated from a woman aged 18-29 years. Both conserved end residues are trimmed from each CDR3. Fields, in order: clone size, J gene, V gene, CDR3 protein. Clone size is stated in some rows and not others, as once, few, many or a class when expanded.

clone_size: .
j_call: TRBJ1-2
v_call: TRBV7-2
cdr3_aa: ASRLKDANYGYT

clone_size: .
j_call: TRBJ1-6
v_call: TRBV28
cdr3_aa: ASSFQGTGGDSPLH

clone_size: .
j_call: TRBJ1-1
v_call: TRBV4-1
cdr3_aa: ASSQDPDNTEAF

clone_size: .
j_call: TRBJ1-5
v_call: TRBV2
cdr3_aa: ASSDREPNQPQH

clone_size: .
j_call: TRBJ2-3
v_call: TRBV7-3
cdr3_aa: ASSPGLEPDTQY

clone_size: .
j_call: TRBJ1-1
v_call: TRBV7-2
cdr3_aa: ASSLEISTEAF

clone_size: .
j_call: TRBJ1-5
v_call: TRBV5-1
cdr3_aa: ASSLGTSSNQPQH

clone_size: .
j_call: TRBJ1-3
v_call: TRBV9
cdr3_aa: ASSTVGGSGNTIY

clone_size: .
j_call: TRBJ2-2
v_call: TRBV7-3
cdr3_aa: ASSPGTPGELF

clone_size: .
j_call: TRBJ1-1
v_call: TRBV28
cdr3_aa: ASSFRDRRDTEAF

clone_size: .
j_call: TRBJ2-7
v_call: TRBV25-1
cdr3_aa: ASSVQSGSQGEQY

clone_size: .
j_call: TRBJ1-2
v_call: TRBV7-2
cdr3_aa: ASSFSGNYGYT

clone_size: .
j_call: TRBJ2-3
v_call: TRBV9
cdr3_aa: ASSVPARTSGLIRTDTQY

clone_size: .
j_call: TRBJ1-2
v_call: TRBV20-1
cdr3_aa: SALNVRAL

clone_size: .
j_call: TRBJ2-2
v_call: TRBV29-1
cdr3_aa: SVDPTGVTGELF

clone_size: few
j_call: TRBJ1-2
v_call: TRBV6-1
cdr3_aa: ASSEVTNYGYT

clone_size: .
j_call: TRBJ2-2
v_call: TRBV29-1
cdr3_aa: SVEQGNTGELF

clone_size: .
j_call: TRBJ2-1
v_call: TRBV4-1
cdr3_aa: ATRSYRGSSYNEQF

clone_size: .
j_call: TRBJ1-2
v_call: TRBV6-6
cdr3_aa: ASSPTVAYGYT

clone_size: .
j_call: TRBJ1-6
v_call: TRBV6-5
cdr3_aa: ASSQGASPLH

clone_size: .
j_call: TRBJ1-2
v_call: TRBV29-1
cdr3_aa: SVVVPGLPEGYT

clone_size: .
j_call: TRBJ1-2
v_call: TRBV5-8
cdr3_aa: ASSLGVGTLYGYT

clone_size: .
j_call: TRBJ2-2
v_call: TRBV28
cdr3_aa: ASSREDTGELF

clone_size: .
j_call: TRBJ2-4
v_call: TRBV4-3
cdr3_aa: ASSQATTGVENIQY

clone_size: .
j_call: TRBJ2-4
v_call: TRBV5-4
cdr3_aa: ASSLVGHTGIQY

clone_size: .
j_call: TRBJ2-2
v_call: TRBV18
cdr3_aa: ASSPTGNTGELF

clone_size: .
j_call: TRBJ1-1
v_call: TRBV7-9
cdr3_aa: ASSFGASDTEAF

clone_size: .
j_call: TRBJ2-7
v_call: TRBV5-4
cdr3_aa: ASSWGLQSSYEQY

clone_size: .
j_call: TRBJ1-6
v_call: TRBV27
cdr3_aa: ASRDSRNESPLH

clone_size: .
j_call: TRBJ2-2
v_call: TRBV19
cdr3_aa: ASSIRGADTGELF

clone_size: .
j_call: TRBJ2-3
v_call: TRBV20-1
cdr3_aa: SARRGVTQY

clone_size: .
j_call: TRBJ1-4
v_call: TRBV4-3
cdr3_aa: ASSQGGTDNEKLF

clone_size: once
j_call: TRBJ2-7
v_call: TRBV19
cdr3_aa: ATGGQGYEQY

clone_size: .
j_call: TRBJ1-3
v_call: TRBV29-1
cdr3_aa: SVVGQNSGNTIY

clone_size: .
j_call: TRBJ2-1
v_call: TRBV9
cdr3_aa: ASSVAAGGSSNEQF

clone_size: .
j_call: TRBJ1-2
v_call: TRBV5-6
cdr3_aa: ASSLRRRDGYT

clone_size: .
j_call: TRBJ1-1
v_call: TRBV7-9
cdr3_aa: ASSLAAGGNTEAF

clone_size: .
j_call: TRBJ2-1
v_call: TRBV9
cdr3_aa: ASSVGLVGTRINEQF

clone_size: .
j_call: TRBJ2-3
v_call: TRBV7-6
cdr3_aa: ASSILAGVNGDTQY

clone_size: .
j_call: TRBJ1-5
v_call: TRBV30
cdr3_aa: AWSAGQGQPQH

clone_size: .
j_call: TRBJ2-7
v_call: TRBV2
cdr3_aa: AIPQGQGLHEQY

clone_size: .
j_call: TRBJ2-5
v_call: TRBV19
cdr3_aa: ASSITIQETQY

clone_size: few
j_call: TRBJ1-1
v_call: TRBV30
cdr3_aa: AWSIRDSQAF

clone_size: .
j_call: TRBJ1-1
v_call: TRBV19
cdr3_aa: ASSIGPGLTEAF

clone_size: .
j_call: TRBJ1-4
v_call: TRBV7-9
cdr3_aa: ASSPGQDPNEKLF

clone_size: .
j_call: TRBJ1-3
v_call: TRBV5-1
cdr3_aa: ASSLVADIPGNTIY

clone_size: .
j_call: TRBJ1-1
v_call: TRBV15
cdr3_aa: ATSRDRATEAF

clone_size: .
j_call: TRBJ1-6
v_call: TRBV30
cdr3_aa: AWSVRSGRVLAPLH

clone_size: once
j_call: TRBJ1-2
v_call: TRBV14
cdr3_aa: ASSQEAGGYGDYGYT

clone_size: few
j_call: TRBJ1-5
v_call: TRBV6-1
cdr3_aa: ASSEANLQIGPQH

clone_size: .
j_call: TRBJ2-1
v_call: TRBV7-8
cdr3_aa: ASSLEPSSDEQF

clone_size: .
j_call: TRBJ1-1
v_call: TRBV7-2
cdr3_aa: ASSLLGPNTEAF

clone_size: .
j_call: TRBJ2-7
v_call: TRBV29-1
cdr3_aa: SVEGGRVGDEY